The 30 T cell receptor beta chains below all came from one sample that was sequenced in a study of lymphopenia after photon versus proton radiotherapy (dated by TCRdb to about 2019). The library was prepared using the immunoSEQ multiplex PCR assay. TCRdb took this table from immuneACCESS and kept in-frame rearrangements with V and J called. Such tables lack part of the clones; where checked against another copy, unresolved V genes explain under half of the gap, and the rest is unexplained. The sample data list about 25,000 clones, and roughly 87% of these were observed just once. The top ten hold 15% to 20% of the sample. The material sequenced was peripheral blood, taken from a patient treated with photon-based radiotherapy. The origin of the receptors is a man aged 50-60 years with gastric cancer.

This chain links TRBV11-3 with TRBJ1-1, with D perhaps TRBD1 (5 bases). This CDR3 comprises 14 residues. Germline V gives CDR1 SGHNT, CDR2 YENEEA. V dropped 5 bases and J dropped 0 bases, with 10 bases sitting between them. Here the CDR3 reads CASSLRGMNTEAFF. The CDR3 DNA follows: TGTGCCAGCAGCCTAAGGGGTATGAACACTGAAGCTTTCTTT. Using reference TRBV11-3 and TRBJ1-1 for the parts outside the CDR3, the full variable domain is EAGVVQSPRYKIIEKKQPVAFWCNPISGHNTLYWYLQNLGQGPELLIRYENEEAVDDSQLPKDRFSAERLKGVDSTLKIQPAELGDSAVYLCASSLRGMNTEAFFGQGTRLTVV.

V is TRBV7-9 and J is TRBJ2-5; D call uncertain. CDR3 size: 16 residues. Germline V gene sequence: CDR1 SEHNR, CDR2 FQNEAQ (reference sequence). The V end was cut by 3 bases, the J end by 0 bases, with 14 bases between. Written as DNA, the CDR3 is TGTGCCAGCAGCTTCCCAAGCTCCCTCCACCAAGAGACCCAGTACTTC. Translating gives CASSFPSSLHQETQYF.

This CDR3 reads CASSVSGGYGYTF. The CDR3 DNA sequence: TGTGCCAGCAGCGTTTCAGGGGGCTATGGCTACACCTTC. V is TRBV9 and J is TRBJ1-2; TRBD1 matches at 7 bases. Germline V gene data show CDR1 as SGDLS and CDR2 as YYNGEE. The CDR3 extends over 13 amino acids. V was clipped by 2 bases and J by 4 bases; unmatched bases: 2.

The genes are TRBV30 and TRBJ1-3; D is unresolved. Germline V CDR1 and CDR2: GTSNPN, SVGIG (reference sequence). The CDR3 runs 14 residues. Trimming took off 4 bases at V and 0 bases at J, with 10 bases between the two ends. CDR3 protein: CAWNPGLSGNTIYF. The CDR3 DNA reads TGTGCCTGGAACCCGGGCCTCTCTGGAAACACCATATATTTT.

This clone was seen more than once but under ten times. V and J are TRBV6-1 and TRBJ2-3, with 14 positions matching TRBD2. Losses at the gene ends were 0 bases for V and 7 bases for J; bases not matched to a gene: 9. CDR1 and CDR2 from the germline V gene are MNHNS and SASEGT. The CDR3 extends over 18 amino acids. CDR3 amino acids: CASSEAQPGLAGAHTQYF. The CDR3, as DNA: TGTGCCAGCAGTGAAGCACAACCGGGACTAGCGGGGGCGCATACGCAGTATTTT.

This clone has just one count. The chain links TRBV10-3 to TRBJ2-3; D uncertain. Germline V CDR1 and CDR2: ENHRY, SYGVKD. The CDR3 has 13 residues. The germline V and J ends were trimmed by 8 bases and 0 bases, with 9 bases remaining between them. CDR3 DNA sequence: TGTGCCATCTGGGATACTAGCACAGATACGCAGTATTTT. Amino acid sequence: CAIWDTSTDTQYF.

The chain combines TRBV9 with TRBJ2-3; 8 nucleotides line up with TRBD2. The CDR3 spans 17 residues. The V segment lost 7 bases and the J segment 5 bases; nucleotides outside the gene matches: 18. Germline V gene data show CDR1 as SGDLS and CDR2 as YYNGEE. The CDR3 reads CASGYHFSAGDGDTQYF. CDR3 coding DNA: TGTGCCAGCGGATACCACTTTTCAGCGGGGGATGGAGATACGCAGTATTTT.

The chain carries TRBV30 and TRBJ1-3; TRBD1 might be the D (5 bases). Between the trimmed V and J ends, which lost 2 bases and 4 bases, there was a span of 18 bases. There are 16 residues in the CDR3. Germline V gene data show CDR1 as GTSNPN and CDR2 as SVGIG (reference sequence). As DNA, the CDR3 is TGTGCCTGGAGTTCATGGGGTGGGACGGAAGGAAACACCATATATTTT. This gives the protein CAWSSWGGTEGNTIYF.

This clone showed up just a few times. J is TRBJ2-7 and V is TRBV7-2; TRBD2 matches at 13 bases. This CDR3 is 15 amino acids long. Trimming removed 7 bases from V and 3 bases from J; junction bases left unmatched: 6. Germline-derived CDR1 and CDR2 are SGHTA and FQGNSA. The CDR3 here is CASNVLAGGLYEQYF. The CDR3 DNA follows: TGTGCCAGCAACGTACTAGCGGGGGGGCTCTACGAGCAGTACTTC.

The chain recombines TRBV10-1 with TRBJ1-1, with 9 nucleotides matching TRBD1. The CDR3 totals 13 residues. Trimming took 6 bases from V and 4 from J; bases not matched to a gene: 3. Per the germline V gene, CDR1 is WNHNN and CDR2 is SYGVQD (reference sequence). The CDR3 nucleotides are TGCGCCAGCAGCGGGGACAGGGCCACTGAAGCTTTCTTT. Translation: CASSGDRATEAFF.

This chain joins TRBV11-3 and TRBJ2-2; 7 bases align to TRBD1. Germline CDR1 reads SGHNT; CDR2 reads YENEEA. Losses at the gene ends were 5 bases for V and 6 bases for J; bases not matched to a gene: 15. The CDR3 covers 17 residues. The CDR3 region is CASSPRNQGQRAGELFF. The CDR3, as DNA: TGTGCCAGCAGCCCACGAAACCAGGGACAGCGAGCCGGGGAGCTGTTTTTT.

The rearrangement links TRBV11-3 to TRBJ2-2, with D maybe TRBD1 (5 bases). CDR1 and CDR2 from the germline V gene are SGHNT and YENEEA. V lost 5 bases, J lost 6 bases, and 13 bases lay in between. CDR3 size: 14 residues. CDR3 DNA: TGTGCCAGCAGCCGACCCAGGGTCGCCGGGGAGCTGTTTTTT. Its protein is CASSRPRVAGELFF.

This chain connects TRBV27 to TRBJ2-2, with TRBD1 matching over 8 bases. In germline, CDR1 is MNHEY, CDR2 SMNVEV (reference sequence). With V trimmed by 5 bases and J by 6 bases, 5 bases remained unmatched. The CDR3 totals 14 residues. This CDR3 is CASSPDRVPGELFF. For the CDR3, the DNA is TGTGCCAGCAGTCCGGACAGGGTTCCCGGGGAGCTGTTTTTT.

V and J are TRBV9 and TRBJ2-3; 7 bases map to TRBD1. The V and J ends lost 4 bases and 1 base, in that order; junction bases with no gene match: 12. Germline CDR1 SGDLS, CDR2 YYNGEE. The CDR3 loop spans 17 amino acids. The CDR3 region has the DNA TGTGCCAGCAGCAGATTCGGGACAGTCGGGGGCACAGATACGCAGTATTTT. Protein sequence: CASSRFGTVGGTDTQYF. The complete variable domain, with remaining parts taken from reference TRBV9 and TRBJ2-3, reads DSGVTQTPKHLITATGQRVTLRCSPRSGDLSVYWYQQSLDQGLQFLIQYYNGEERAKGNILERFSAQQFPDLHSELNLSSLELGDSALYFCASSRFGTVGGTDTQYFGPGTRLTVL.

The chain employs TRBV4-1 and TRBJ2-3, with 9 bases that match TRBD2. Germline loops: CDR1 MGHRA, CDR2 YSYEKL. The CDR3 runs to 15 residues. V dropped 6 bases and J dropped 5; count of bases not matched to a gene: 9. CDR3 sequence (DNA): TGCGCCAGCAGTTTTAGCGGGGGCAGAGGAGATACGCAGTATTTT. Translation: CASSFSGGRGDTQYF.

The CDR3 nucleotides read TGTGCCAGCAGTTGGGCCCCTACTAAGGGAGGGTACTATGGCTACACCTTC. Translated, it gives CASSWAPTKGGYYGYTF. J is TRBJ1-2 and V is TRBV27; unclear D gene. The V and J ends lost 4 bases and 3 bases respectively, with 21 bases between them. This CDR3 region has 17 residues. Germline lookup yields CDR1 MNHEY and CDR2 SMNVEV (reference sequence).

The gene calls are TRBV19 and TRBJ2-3, with TRBD2 matching 12 bases. Germline CDR1 and CDR2: LNHDA and SQIVND (reference sequence). The CDR3 contains 17 residues. J gave up 2 bases and V 5 bases, and 8 bases lay outside the gene matches. The DNA of the CDR3 is TGTGCCAGTAGTTCTTTAAGACTAGCGGGGGTCACAGATACGCAGTATTTT. This sequence encodes CASSSLRLAGVTDTQYF.

The V and J genes are TRBV2 and TRBJ1-2; 10 bases match TRBD1. Germline trimming cut 6 bases from V and 7 bases from J; bases unmatched to any gene: 5. This CDR3 is built from 13 residues. Germline V gene lookup returns CDR1 SNHLY and CDR2 FYNNEI. CDR3 amino acids: CASRKGDRGGYTF. The DNA for the CDR3 is TGTGCCAGCAGGAAGGGGGACAGGGGTGGCTACACCTTC.

Notes on this clone: The junction differs from germline at one of its ends, possibly a read error. The chain has TRBV6-1 and TRBJ2-6; D is perhaps TRBD2 (6 bases). CDR3 length: 19 residues. Per the germline V gene, CDR1 is MNHNS and CDR2 is SASEGT. The CDR3, as DNA: TGTGCCAGCCGTGAGGAGGCTCCGGGACTCTACTCTGGGGCCAACGTCCTGACTTTC. Its protein is CASREEAPGLYSGANVLTF.

This clone is medium-sized in the sample. This chain joins TRBV6-6 and TRBJ2-5; D is ambiguous. The V gene lost 5 bases and the J gene lost 2 bases, with 0 bases spanning the gap. The CDR3 runs to 10 residues. Per germline, CDR1 MNHNY and CDR2 SVGAGI (reference sequence). The CDR3 nucleotides are TGTGCCAGCAGTCAAGAGACCCAGTACTTC. Translated, it gives CASSQETQYF.

The chain couples TRBV10-2 to TRBJ1-1; 7 bases line up with TRBD1. The CDR3 has 13 residues. V lost 6 bases to trimming and J lost 8 bases; unmatched junction nucleotides: 9. Germline CDR1 is WSHSY and CDR2 is SAAADI. The CDR3 region is CASRVTGDSEAFF. DNA of the CDR3: TGCGCCAGCAGAGTTACAGGGGACTCGGAAGCTTTCTTT.

V usage is TRBV5-1 and J usage is TRBJ2-3; D unclear. V lost 0 bases to trimming and J lost 3 bases, with 5 bases between them. The CDR3 runs 13 residues. Germline V gene data show CDR1 as SGHRS and CDR2 as YFSETQ. CDR3 loop: CASSLDATDTQYF. The CDR3 bases are TGCGCCAGCAGCTTGGACGCTACAGATACGCAGTATTTT.

V usage is TRBV10-3 and J usage is TRBJ1-6, with 7 positions matching TRBD1. CDR1 and CDR2 from the germline V gene are ENHRY and SYGVKD. The CDR3 runs 15 residues. The V and J ends lost 11 bases and 9 bases, in that order; junction bases with no gene match: 16. CDR3 protein: CAVAPGQTGTSPLHF. CDR3 DNA: TGTGCCGTAGCTCCTGGTCAGACAGGGACTTCACCCCTCCACTTT.

The chain is built from TRBV5-1 and TRBJ2-7; 9 bases line up with TRBD1. The germline V gene encodes CDR1 SGHRS and CDR2 YFSETQ. The CDR3 has 13 amino acids. V lost 2 bases to trimming and J lost 10 bases; unmatched junction nucleotides: 7. CDR3 sequence (DNA): TGCGCCAGCAGCTTCTTGGGACAGGGATTCCAGTACTTC. Its protein product is CASSFLGQGFQYF.

This clone was counted once. The chain joins TRBV5-1 to TRBJ1-5; TRBD1 might be the D (5 bases). CDR1 and CDR2 (germline): SGHRS, YFSETQ. The CDR3 covers 17 residues. Trimming took 4 bases from V and 3 from J, leaving 20 bases between them. The CDR3 here is CASSLLGGGDNNQPQHF. The CDR3 bases are TGCGCCAGCAGCCTCCTCGGCGGGGGAGATAACAATCAGCCCCAGCATTTT.

The V call is TRBV4-2, the J call TRBJ2-2; D gene uncertain. Trimming cost V 1 base and J 3 bases, with 6 bases left between them. Looked up from germline, CDR1 is LGHNA and CDR2 is YNFKEQ. The length of the CDR3 is 14 residues. In nucleotides, the CDR3 is TGTGCCAGCAGCCAAGCGGGCGACACCGGGGAGCTGTTTTTT. Its protein is CASSQAGDTGELFF.

This chain joins TRBV5-1 and TRBJ2-5; D is undetermined. The CDR3 extends over 14 amino acids. Germline assignment: CDR1 SGHRS and CDR2 YFSETQ. The ends were cut back, 0 bases at V and 7 bases at J, with 13 bases in the middle. Here the CDR3 DNA reads TGCGCCAGCAGCTTGGGTCAAGGTAAAGGGACCCAGTACTTC. Amino acids: CASSLGQGKGTQYF.

CDR3 DNA: TGTGCCAGCAGTTACCAGACAGGGGGGCAGCCCCAGCATTTT. Amino acids: CASSYQTGGQPQHF. The chain carries TRBV6-5 and TRBJ1-5, with TRBD1 matching over 9 bases. Germline CDR1 is MNHEY and CDR2 is SVGAGI. The V and J ends lost 2 bases and 7 bases, in that order; junction bases with no gene match: 3. The CDR3 has 14 residues.

V is TRBV23-1 and J is TRBJ2-7; the D is unclear. TRBV23-1 falls under the ORF class, with uncertain function. Trimming took off 4 bases at V and 3 bases at J, with 4 bases between the two ends. The CDR3 totals 11 residues. The CDR3 reads CASSLGYEQYV. The DNA of the CDR3 is TGCGCCAGCAGTCTAGGCTACGAGCAGTACGTC.

The CDR3 DNA sequence: TGTGCCAGTAGTATAGTGGTACAAGAGACCCAGTACTTC. This codes for CASSIVVQETQYF. This sequence joins TRBV19 and TRBJ2-5; D is ambiguous. The CDR3 spans 13 residues. Per the germline V gene, CDR1 is LNHDA and CDR2 is SQIVND (reference sequence). Trimming shortened V by 1 base and J by 2 bases, and 5 bases separated the two germline ends.